This T cell receptor beta chain was captured in a study of CD8+ T cells in alopecia areata. On the study more broadly: Patients remained on tofacitinib for 6 to 18 months and then went 6 months without it.

Findings of the study overall: Scalp sequencing also captures normal skin's resident alphabeta T cells. Lesional scalp, notably in alopecia totalis/universalis, had clonality above that of normal scalp.

The sequencing template was cDNA reverse transcribed from extracted RNA. Only in-frame clones appear in the TCRdb table, and some are missing; sequencing was by immunoSEQ multiplex PCR. Altogether fewer than 150,000 clones are present, 45% to 65% being singletons, with the ten largest covering roughly 4.3%. In this sample, this clone turned up a few times. Its antigen is not known. The same CDR3 is also encoded by other DNA sequences in this sample. This sequence was found in a human donor with alopecia areata. This specimen consisted of CD4+ T cells sorted from blood, obtained at week 0.

The CDR3 reads CASSDRGETQYF. The CDR3 bases are TGTGCCAGCAGTGATCGCGGAGAGACCCAGTACTTC. The chain carries TRBV2 and TRBJ2-5; no reliable D call. CDR3 size: 12 residues. The V and J ends lost 3 bases and 4 bases respectively, with 6 bases between them. Germline CDR1 reads SNHLY; CDR2 reads FYNNEI.